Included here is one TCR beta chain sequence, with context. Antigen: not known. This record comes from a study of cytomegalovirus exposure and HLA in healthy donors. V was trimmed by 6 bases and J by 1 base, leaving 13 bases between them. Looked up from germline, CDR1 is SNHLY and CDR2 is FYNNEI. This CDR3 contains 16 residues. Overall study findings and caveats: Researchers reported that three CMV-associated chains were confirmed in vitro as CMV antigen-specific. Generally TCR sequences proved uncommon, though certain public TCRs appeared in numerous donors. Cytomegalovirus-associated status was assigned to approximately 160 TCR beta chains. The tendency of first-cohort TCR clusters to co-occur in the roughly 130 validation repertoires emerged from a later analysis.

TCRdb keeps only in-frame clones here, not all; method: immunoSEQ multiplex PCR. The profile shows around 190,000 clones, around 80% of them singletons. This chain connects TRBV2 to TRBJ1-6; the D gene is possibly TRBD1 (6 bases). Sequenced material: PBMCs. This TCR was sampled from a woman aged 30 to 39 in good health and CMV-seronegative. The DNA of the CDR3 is TGTGCCAGCAGGAGCTGGACAGTATCCTATAATTCACCCCTCCACTTT. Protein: CASRSWTVSYNSPLHF.